This T cell receptor beta chain was documented in a study of blood T cell repertoires in COVID-19. Using immunoSEQ multiplex PCR, the repertoire was profiled, and TCRdb retains in-frame clones only, with some absent. This table holds more than 250,000 clones, 88% found once. Germline CDR1 is LNHDA and CDR2 is SQIVND (reference sequence). Unmatched junction bases numbered 4, after V lost 5 bases and J lost 5 bases. The CDR3 is made up of 14 amino acids. The rearrangement uses TRBV19 and TRBJ1-4; 8 bases align to TRBD1. Sequencing was carried out using peripheral blood. The clonotype was recovered from a woman in her twenties or thirties with COVID-19, enrolled during active disease. CDR3: CASSARGRNEKLFF. DNA for the CDR3: TGTGCCAGTAGTGCCAGGGGGCGCAATGAAAAACTGTTTTTT.